This TCR beta chain was retrieved from a study of blood T cell repertoires in COVID-19. As for the study in general: Spain, Italy and the United States supplied samples that represented acute and convalescent COVID-19. T cells, B-cell-depleted T cells, or PBMCs supplied cDNA or gDNA.

This clone counts as medium-sized (0.01 to 0.1%). The germline V gene has CDR1 MDHEN and CDR2 SYDVKM. The CDR3 spans 24 residues. J gave up 0 bases and V 4 bases, and 28 bases lay outside the gene matches. In the authors' workflow: Counts of nucleated cells, estimated from reference gene primer amplification, were obtained. Sequencing was performed with immunoSEQ multiplex PCR; in TCRdb, only in-frame clones are kept and a portion is missing. The V and J calls and clone size come from that table; D and trimming were worked out from the DNA. The sample yields about 38,000 clones, nearly 90% seen once. Sequencing input: peripheral blood. This receptor was taken from a man aged 55 to 70 with active or convalescent COVID-19. The chain has TRBV28 and TRBJ2-3; 10 nucleotides align to TRBD2. CDR3 bases: TGTGCCAGCAGTTCCTGGTCGCGTACCGATGTAGCGGGAGGAGGGGGGACTAGCACAGATACGCAGTATTTT. Protein product: CASSSWSRTDVAGGGGTSTDTQYF. Full variable domain (outside the CDR3, taken from reference TRBV28 and TRBJ2-3): DVKVTQSSRYLVKRTGEKVFLECVQDMDHENMFWYRQDPGLGLRLIYFSYDVKMKEKGDIPEGYSVSREKKERFSLILESASTNQTSMYLCASSSWSRTDVAGGGGTSTDTQYFGPGTRLTVL.